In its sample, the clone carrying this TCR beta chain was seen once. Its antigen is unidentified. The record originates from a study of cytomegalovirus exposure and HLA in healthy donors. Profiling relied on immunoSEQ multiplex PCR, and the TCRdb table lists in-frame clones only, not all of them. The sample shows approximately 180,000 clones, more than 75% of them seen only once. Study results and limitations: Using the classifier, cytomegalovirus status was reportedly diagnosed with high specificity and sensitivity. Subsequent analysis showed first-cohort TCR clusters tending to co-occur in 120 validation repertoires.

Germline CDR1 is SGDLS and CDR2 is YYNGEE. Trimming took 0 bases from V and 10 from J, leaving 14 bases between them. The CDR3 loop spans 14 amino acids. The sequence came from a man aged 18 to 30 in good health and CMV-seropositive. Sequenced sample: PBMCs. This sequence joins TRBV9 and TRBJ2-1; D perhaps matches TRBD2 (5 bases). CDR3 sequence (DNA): TGTGCCAGCAGCGTAGTAGGTGGGAGAACAGAGCAGTTCTTC. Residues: CASSVVGGRTEQFF.